The next 8 T cell receptor beta chains were all read from a single sample in a study of T cell repertoires in aging, cancer and after chemotherapy. TRB rearrangements spanning V, D and J were amplified using mixed TRB-A/B primers. TCRdb passed the multiplex PCR reads through MiXCR, listing each CDR3 protein once. The sample holds about 6,000 distinct CDR3 sequences, 20% to 25% seen once. Amplification of TCR beta used genomic DNA extracted from peripheral blood. The source material was blood. All receptors derive from a human donor in good health.

The V gene is TRBV2, the J gene TRBJ1-2; unclear D gene. The CDR3 extends over 17 amino acids. CDR1 and CDR2 (germline): SNHLY, FYNNEI. V was cut by 3 bases and J by 8 bases, with 25 bases left in between. This chain's CDR3 is CASSESRSEFAVWGYTF. The DNA of the CDR3 is TGTGCCAGCAGTGAGAGTCGGTCGGAGTTTGCGGTATGGGGCTACACCTTC.

The chain carries TRBV20-1 and TRBJ2-5; possibly TRBD1 or TRBD2 for D (6 bases each). The ends were cut back, 6 bases at V and 1 base at J, with 15 bases in the middle. The germline gives CDR1 DFQATT, CDR2 SNEGSKA (reference sequence). The CDR3 is made up of 14 amino acids. The CDR3 here is CSAPGAGPQETQYF. The CDR3 coding sequence is TGCAGTGCCCCGGGGGCGGGGCCCCAAGAGACCCAGTACTTC.

The gene calls are TRBV13 and TRBJ2-3; D remains ambiguous. The CDR3 loop spans 13 amino acids. V lost 8 bases, J lost 1 base, and 10 bases lay in between. Germline V gene data show CDR1 as PRHDT and CDR2 as FYEKMQ (reference sequence). CDR3 bases: TGTGCCAGCTGCGGTTTAGGCACAGATACGCAGTATTTT. This codes for CASCGLGTDTQYF.

This clonotype is medium-sized within its sample. This chain uses TRBV6-5 with TRBJ1-1, with TRBD1 as a possible D gene (6 bases). Deletions cut 2 bases from V and 1 base from J, with 11 bases between. Per the germline V gene, CDR1 is MNHEY and CDR2 is SVGAGI. This CDR3 contains 15 residues. The chain's CDR3 is CASSYGGRANTEAFF. The DNA for the CDR3 is TGTGCCAGCAGTTACGGGGGCAGGGCGAACACTGAAGCTTTCTTT.

This clonotype is termed medium-sized. This chain uses TRBV7-3 with TRBJ1-2; D gene unclear. CDR1 SGHTA and CDR2 FQGTGA come from the germline V gene. This CDR3 is built from 13 residues. V was shortened by 5 bases and J by 3 bases, with 10 bases between the two germline ends. Written as DNA, the CDR3 is TGTGCCAGCAGCCGAGACACGGACTATGGCTACACCTTC. The encoded protein is CASSRDTDYGYTF.

The CDR3, as DNA: TGTGCCAGCAGTAGACTAGCGGGAGGGAGGTACAATGAGCAGTTCTTC. Protein product: CASSRLAGGRYNEQFF. The chain is built from TRBV7-9 and TRBJ2-1, with 14 bases identical to TRBD2. V gave up 6 bases and J gave up 4 bases; unmatched junction bases: 5. The CDR3 spans 16 residues. Germline V gene data show CDR1 as SEHNR and CDR2 as FQNEAQ (reference sequence).

This clonotype is deemed medium-sized (0.01 to 0.1%). The chain links TRBV27 to TRBJ2-5; TRBD1 is a possible D gene (6 bases). The CDR3 consists of 15 residues. V lost 0 bases, J lost 5 bases, and 13 bases lay in between. Per germline, CDR1 MNHEY and CDR2 SMNVEV (reference sequence). CDR3 DNA: TGTGCCAGCAGTTTATCGTGGCAGGGACACGAGACCCAGTACTTC. It yields the protein CASSLSWQGHETQYF.

Note on this clonotype: This may be a read error: a much more frequent sequence differs by one nucleotide. The chain combines TRBV20-1 with TRBJ1-6; D gene unclear. This CDR3 contains 14 residues. The germline V gene has CDR1 DFQATT and CDR2 SNEGSKA (reference sequence). Here the CDR3 DNA reads TGCAGTGCTGCCCCCGAGGGCTGGGGTTCACCCCTCTACTTT. Its translation: CSAAPEGWGSPLYF.